Following are 13 T cell receptor beta chains from one sample sequenced in a study of blood T cell repertoires in COVID-19. This table comes from immunoSEQ multiplex PCR, and its TCRdb copy is limited to in-frame clones, with some not included. This sample has tens of thousands of clones, with 82% found just once. What was sequenced was peripheral blood. All receptors come from a human donor in a cohort sampled during active COVID-19.

Regarding this clone: Different DNA sequences within this sample yield the same CDR3. This chain links TRBV19 with TRBJ2-7, with 8 positions matching TRBD1. CDR1 is LNHDA, CDR2 SQIVND, per germline (reference sequence). Unmatched junction bases numbered 5, after V lost 6 bases and J lost 1 base. This CDR3 is built from 14 residues. CDR3 sequence: CASSDRGPSYEQYF. The CDR3 DNA reads TGTGCCAGTAGCGACAGGGGACCTTCCTACGAGCAGTACTTC.

The rearrangement uses TRBV27 and TRBJ2-7, with 11 bases fitting TRBD2. The trim removed 6 bases at V and 4 bases at J, leaving 5 bases unmatched. CDR1 is MNHEY and CDR2 is SMNVEV in the germline V gene (reference sequence). The CDR3 spans 14 residues. This CDR3 reads CASRRTSGLYEQYF. The CDR3 DNA is TGTGCCAGCAGGCGGACTAGCGGGCTTTACGAGCAGTACTTC.

V and J are TRBV5-6 and TRBJ2-2; TRBD2 is a possible D gene (6 bases). The germline V and J ends were trimmed by 4 bases and 5 bases, with 21 bases remaining between them. The CDR3 length is 17 residues. The germline CDR1 and CDR2 sequences are SGHDT and YYEEEE. CDR3 DNA: TGTGCCAGCAGCGCCTGGGCCTTGGGGGGAAGAACCGGGGAGCTGTTTTTT. It encodes CASSAWALGGRTGELFF.

This clone was seen at least ten times. This chain connects TRBV4-2 to TRBJ1-1; TRBD1 matches at 10 bases. In germline, CDR1 is LGHNA, CDR2 YNFKEQ. Losses at the gene ends were 3 bases for V and 0 bases for J; bases not matched to a gene: 19. This CDR3 contains 21 residues. This CDR3 is CASSQAGTGVPNLLMNTEAFF. The CDR3 bases are TGTGCCAGCAGCCAGGCCGGGACAGGGGTCCCAAACCTATTAATGAACACTGAAGCTTTCTTT.

The J gene is TRBJ2-7, the V gene TRBV4-1, with 7 bases fitting TRBD2. J gave up 1 base and V 5 bases, and 2 bases lay outside the gene matches. CDR1 is MGHRA, CDR2 YSYEKL, per germline. The length of the CDR3 is 13 residues. This CDR3 reads CASSTSASYEQYF. In DNA form, the CDR3 reads TGCGCCAGCAGCACTAGCGCATCCTACGAGCAGTACTTC.

V gene TRBV18 combines with J gene TRBJ1-2; 10 bases are shared with TRBD1. The germline gives CDR1 KGHSH, CDR2 LQKENI. The CDR3 length is 14 residues. With 6 bases clipped from V and 6 bases from J, the junction kept 7 bases outside the gene matches. CDR3 sequence reads: CASSPTGTGDGYTF. The CDR3 nucleotides read TGTGCCAGCTCGCCTACCGGGACAGGGGATGGCTACACCTTC. Based on the CDR3 plus reference TRBV18 and TRBJ1-2, the full variable domain is NAGVMQNPRHLVRRRGQEARLRCSPMKGHSHVYWYRQLPEEGLKFMVYLQKENIIDESGMPKERFSAEFPKEGPSILRIQQVVRGDSAAYFCASSPTGTGDGYTFGSGTRLTVV.

V and J are TRBV27 and TRBJ2-5, with D possibly matching TRBD1 (6 bases). This CDR3 is 14 amino acids long. Germline V CDR1 and CDR2: MNHEY, SMNVEV (reference sequence). V was clipped by 3 bases and J by 5 bases, with 13 bases between them. The CDR3 reads CASSFTGPRETQYF. The CDR3 DNA reads TGTGCCAGCAGTTTTACAGGGCCCCGGGAGACCCAGTACTTC.

This chain links TRBV4-2 with TRBJ1-4; 11 nucleotides align to TRBD1. The CDR3 sequence is 20 residues long. With 2 bases clipped from V and 2 bases from J, the junction kept 13 bases outside the gene matches. CDR1 is LGHNA, CDR2 YNFKEQ, per germline. The CDR3 loop reads CASSQPIVADRGRTNEKLFF. The CDR3 bases are TGTGCCAGCAGCCAACCCATCGTGGCGGACAGGGGGCGGACTAATGAAAAACTGTTTTTT.

The V call is TRBV30, the J call TRBJ1-1; D is ambiguous. Per the germline V gene, CDR1 is GTSNPN and CDR2 is SVGIG (reference sequence). This CDR3 has 13 amino acids. Trimming removed 0 bases from V and 10 bases from J, with 15 bases in between. CDR3: CAWSVRIEGRAFF. The CDR3 bases are TGTGCCTGGAGTGTACGGATAGAGGGTCGAGCTTTCTTT.

This clone was detected only a few times. This chain joins TRBV4-3 and TRBJ2-3, with D possibly matching TRBD2 (6 bases). The germline V gene has CDR1 LGHNA and CDR2 YSLEER. The CDR3 is 17 amino acids. V was cut by 1 base and J by 2 bases, with 16 bases left in between. The CDR3 coding sequence is TGCGCCAGCAGCCAAGGTCTTTCGCGGGACCTCACAGATACGCAGTATTTT. It yields the protein CASSQGLSRDLTDTQYF.

The rearrangement uses TRBV7-2 and TRBJ1-6; 9 positions agree with TRBD1. Trimming took 6 bases from V and 9 from J; bases not matched to a gene: 9. CDR3 length: 15 amino acids. Germline assignment: CDR1 SGHTA and CDR2 FQGNSA. The CDR3 protein is CASRRGQGIFSPLHF. CDR3 sequence (DNA): TGTGCCAGCAGGCGAGGACAGGGGATTTTTTCACCCCTCCACTTT.

In the case of this clone: Other DNA sequences in this specimen translate into the identical CDR3. V gene TRBV18 combines with J gene TRBJ2-7; D remains ambiguous. This CDR3 region has 13 residues. The ends were cut back, 3 bases at V and 0 bases at J, with 6 bases in the middle. CDR1 and CDR2 from the germline V gene are KGHSH and LQKENI. The CDR3 here is CASSPPSSYEQYF. The CDR3 coding sequence is TGTGCCAGCTCACCCCCCAGCTCCTACGAGCAGTACTTC.

V and J are TRBV18 and TRBJ2-6, with D unresolved. Germline CDR1 and CDR2: KGHSH and LQKENI. This CDR3 comprises 18 residues. The V end lost 2 bases, the J end lost 0 bases, and 14 bases lay between the germline ends. The CDR3 loop reads CASSPFPGLVSGANVLTF. In DNA form, the CDR3 reads TGTGCCAGCTCACCATTTCCGGGTTTAGTCTCTGGGGCCAACGTCCTGACTTTC. The complete variable domain, with remaining parts taken from reference TRBV18 and TRBJ2-6, reads NAGVMQNPRHLVRRRGQEARLRCSPMKGHSHVYWYRQLPEEGLKFMVYLQKENIIDESGMPKERFSAEFPKEGPSILRIQQVVRGDSAAYFCASSPFPGLVSGANVLTFGAGSRLTVL.